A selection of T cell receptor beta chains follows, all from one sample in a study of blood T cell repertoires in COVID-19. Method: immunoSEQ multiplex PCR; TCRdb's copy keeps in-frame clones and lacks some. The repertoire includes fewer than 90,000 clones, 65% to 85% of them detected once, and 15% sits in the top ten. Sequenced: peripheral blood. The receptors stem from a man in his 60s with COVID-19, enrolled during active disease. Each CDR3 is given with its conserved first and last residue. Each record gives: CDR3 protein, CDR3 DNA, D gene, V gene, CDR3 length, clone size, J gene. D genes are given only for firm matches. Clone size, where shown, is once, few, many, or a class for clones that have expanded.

CDR3: CASSLGTGAAGELFF; DNA: TGCGCCAGCAGCTTAGGGACAGGGGCGGCCGGGGAGCTGTTTTTT; D: TRBD1; V: TRBV5-1; length: 15; size: NA; J: TRBJ2-2
CDR3: CASRKLAGTDTQYF; DNA: TGTGCCAGCAGGAAACTAGCAGGCACAGATACGCAGTATTTT; D: NA; V: TRBV2; length: 14; size: NA; J: TRBJ2-3
CDR3: CASSLGASPQETQYF; DNA: TGCGCCAGCAGCTTGGGCGCTAGCCCTCAAGAGACCCAGTACTTC; D: NA; V: TRBV5-1; length: 15; size: NA; J: TRBJ2-5
CDR3: CASSDSRGETQYF; DNA: TGTGCCAGCAGTGATTCCAGGGGTGAGACCCAGTACTTC; D: NA; V: TRBV6-1; length: 13; size: NA; J: TRBJ2-5
CDR3: CSAAGTGGYRRYGYTF; DNA: TGCAGCGCTGCCGGGACAGGGGGCTACAGGAGGTATGGCTACACCTTC; D: TRBD1; V: TRBV29-1; length: 16; size: NA; J: TRBJ1-2
CDR3: CASSEPDLYGYTF; DNA: TGTGCCAGCAGTGAACCGGACTTATATGGCTACACCTTC; D: NA; V: TRBV2; length: 13; size: NA; J: TRBJ1-2
CDR3: CASLITDTQYF; DNA: TGTGCCAGCCTTATAACAGATACGCAGTATTTT; D: NA; V: TRBV2; length: 11; size: NA; J: TRBJ2-3
CDR3: CASSRPLAELETQYF; DNA: TGTGCCAGCAGTCGGCCACTAGCAGAGTTGGAGACCCAGTACTTC; D: NA; V: TRBV28; length: 15; size: NA; J: TRBJ2-5
CDR3: CASGVVGLQGDTDTQYF; DNA: TGTGCCAGCGGAGTGGTAGGGTTGCAGGGGGACACAGATACGCAGTATTTT; D: TRBD1; V: TRBV28; length: 17; size: NA; J: TRBJ2-3
CDR3: CASRTGGVTDTQYF; DNA: TGCGCCAGCAGGACAGGGGGGGTCACAGATACGCAGTATTTT; D: TRBD1; V: TRBV5-1; length: 14; size: NA; J: TRBJ2-3
CDR3: CASSVSTGLAADTQYF; DNA: TGTGCCAGCAGCGTATCCACGGGACTAGCAGCGGATACGCAGTATTTT; D: TRBD2; V: TRBV9; length: 16; size: few; J: TRBJ2-3
CDR3: CATQETSFGELFF; DNA: TGTGCCACCCAGGAGACTAGCTTCGGGGAGCTGTTTTTT; D: TRBD2; V: TRBV24-1; length: 13; size: once; J: TRBJ2-2
CDR3: CASSPFGSQETQYF; DNA: TGTGCCAGTAGCCCGTTCGGGAGTCAAGAGACCCAGTACTTC; D: NA; V: TRBV19; length: 14; size: NA; J: TRBJ2-5
CDR3: CASSFYRSSYEQYF; DNA: TGTGCCAGCAGTTTTTATCGGAGCTCCTACGAGCAGTACTTC; D: NA; V: TRBV27; length: 14; size: NA; J: TRBJ2-7
CDR3: CASSIIGGSGRPPIRNEQFF; DNA: TGTGCCAGTAGTATAATCGGCGGTAGCGGGAGACCTCCTATACGCAATGAGCAGTTCTTC; D: TRBD2; V: TRBV19; length: 20; size: NA; J: TRBJ2-1
CDR3: CASRTTAGGEGDTQYF; DNA: TGCGCCAGCAGAACGACAGCGGGAGGTGAGGGAGATACGCAGTATTTT; D: TRBD2; V: TRBV5-1; length: 16; size: NA; J: TRBJ2-3
CDR3: CASRSPGTSGRASEQYF; DNA: TGTGCCAGCAGATCCCCCGGGACTAGCGGGAGGGCTAGCGAGCAGTACTTC; D: TRBD2; V: TRBV11-2; length: 17; size: once; J: TRBJ2-7
CDR3: CASSRSGTSGPTGELFF; DNA: TGCGCCAGCAGCCGCTCCGGGACTAGCGGGCCCACCGGGGAGCTGTTTTTT; D: TRBD2; V: TRBV4-1; length: 17; size: NA; J: TRBJ2-2
CDR3: CASSLRVGETQYF; DNA: TGTGCCAGCAGTTTACGGGTCGGGGAGACCCAGTACTTC; D: NA; V: TRBV27; length: 13; size: few; J: TRBJ2-5
CDR3: CASSVLAGGTDTQYF; DNA: TGTGCCAGCAGCGTGTTGGCGGGCGGCACAGATACGCAGTATTTT; D: NA; V: TRBV9; length: 15; size: NA; J: TRBJ2-3
CDR3: CASSSPGQGPNQPQHF; DNA: TGTGCCAGCAGCTCTCCGGGACAGGGACCCAATCAGCCCCAGCATTTT; D: TRBD1; V: TRBV7-2; length: 16; size: few; J: TRBJ1-5
CDR3: CASSSRDRYTGELFF; DNA: TGTGCCAGCAGCTCCCGGGACAGATACACCGGGGAGCTGTTTTTT; D: TRBD1; V: TRBV5-6; length: 15; size: NA; J: TRBJ2-2
CDR3: CASSLKGAGPQHF; DNA: TGTGCCAGCAGCCTCAAGGGCGCGGGGCCCCAGCATTTT; D: NA; V: TRBV3-1/TRBV3-2; length: 13; size: NA; J: TRBJ1-5
CDR3: CASSYSSSYNEQFF; DNA: TGTGCCAGCAGTTACTCGAGCTCCTACAATGAGCAGTTCTTC; D: NA; V: TRBV6-5; length: 14; size: NA; J: TRBJ2-1
CDR3: CASSLWGGNQPQHF; DNA: TGTGCCAGCAGCTTATGGGGCGGCAATCAGCCCCAGCATTTT; D: NA; V: TRBV5-6; length: 14; size: many; J: TRBJ1-5
CDR3: CASRLRLAGLGQEQFF; DNA: TGTGCCAGCAGGCTGAGACTAGCGGGACTAGGGCAGGAGCAGTTCTTC; D: TRBD2; V: TRBV2; length: 16; size: NA; J: TRBJ2-1
CDR3: CASSSIGHPYGYTF; DNA: TGTGCCAGCAGCTCCATCGGACATCCCTATGGCTACACCTTC; D: NA; V: TRBV5-6; length: 14; size: NA; J: TRBJ1-2
CDR3: CASSARLTGETQYF; DNA: TGTGCCAGCAGTGCAAGGCTGACGGGGGAGACCCAGTACTTC; D: NA; V: TRBV2; length: 14; size: NA; J: TRBJ2-5
CDR3: CASSLGQEGTDTQYF; DNA: TGTGCCAGCTCACTGGGACAGGAAGGCACAGATACGCAGTATTTT; D: TRBD1; V: TRBV18; length: 15; size: NA; J: TRBJ2-3
CDR3: CASSASGTTTNTQYF; DNA: TGTGCCAGCAGCGCTTCCGGGACTACCACCAATACGCAGTATTTT; D: TRBD2; V: TRBV9; length: 15; size: NA; J: TRBJ2-3
CDR3: CASGTGATNEKLFF; DNA: TGCGCCAGCGGAACAGGGGCAACTAATGAAAAACTGTTTTTT; D: TRBD1; V: TRBV5-1; length: 14; size: NA; J: TRBJ1-4